The clone carrying this T cell receptor (beta chain) appeared a few times. The sample comes from a study of blood T cells in healthy people across ages. Germline V lookup: CDR1 MNHEY, CDR2 SMNVEV (reference sequence). Trimming cost V 5 bases and J 9 bases, with 17 bases left between them. The CDR3 is made up of 14 amino acids. The second PCR ran roughly 7 to 12 cycles with a sample-barcoded 5' primer and J-beta primers. From the 5' RACE reads, TCRdb called clonotypes with MiXCR, one entry per CDR3 protein. The sample contains some 1.4 million distinct CDR3 sequences, 42% of which appear only once. The sequence came from a woman under 30 in good health. The sequenced sample consisted of blood. The rearrangement links TRBV27 to TRBJ2-1, with D tentatively TRBD2 (5 bases). The CDR3 DNA is TGTGCCAGCAGTCCACTGGGAGAAGTCGGTGAGCAGTTCTTC. This gives the protein CASSPLGEVGEQFF.